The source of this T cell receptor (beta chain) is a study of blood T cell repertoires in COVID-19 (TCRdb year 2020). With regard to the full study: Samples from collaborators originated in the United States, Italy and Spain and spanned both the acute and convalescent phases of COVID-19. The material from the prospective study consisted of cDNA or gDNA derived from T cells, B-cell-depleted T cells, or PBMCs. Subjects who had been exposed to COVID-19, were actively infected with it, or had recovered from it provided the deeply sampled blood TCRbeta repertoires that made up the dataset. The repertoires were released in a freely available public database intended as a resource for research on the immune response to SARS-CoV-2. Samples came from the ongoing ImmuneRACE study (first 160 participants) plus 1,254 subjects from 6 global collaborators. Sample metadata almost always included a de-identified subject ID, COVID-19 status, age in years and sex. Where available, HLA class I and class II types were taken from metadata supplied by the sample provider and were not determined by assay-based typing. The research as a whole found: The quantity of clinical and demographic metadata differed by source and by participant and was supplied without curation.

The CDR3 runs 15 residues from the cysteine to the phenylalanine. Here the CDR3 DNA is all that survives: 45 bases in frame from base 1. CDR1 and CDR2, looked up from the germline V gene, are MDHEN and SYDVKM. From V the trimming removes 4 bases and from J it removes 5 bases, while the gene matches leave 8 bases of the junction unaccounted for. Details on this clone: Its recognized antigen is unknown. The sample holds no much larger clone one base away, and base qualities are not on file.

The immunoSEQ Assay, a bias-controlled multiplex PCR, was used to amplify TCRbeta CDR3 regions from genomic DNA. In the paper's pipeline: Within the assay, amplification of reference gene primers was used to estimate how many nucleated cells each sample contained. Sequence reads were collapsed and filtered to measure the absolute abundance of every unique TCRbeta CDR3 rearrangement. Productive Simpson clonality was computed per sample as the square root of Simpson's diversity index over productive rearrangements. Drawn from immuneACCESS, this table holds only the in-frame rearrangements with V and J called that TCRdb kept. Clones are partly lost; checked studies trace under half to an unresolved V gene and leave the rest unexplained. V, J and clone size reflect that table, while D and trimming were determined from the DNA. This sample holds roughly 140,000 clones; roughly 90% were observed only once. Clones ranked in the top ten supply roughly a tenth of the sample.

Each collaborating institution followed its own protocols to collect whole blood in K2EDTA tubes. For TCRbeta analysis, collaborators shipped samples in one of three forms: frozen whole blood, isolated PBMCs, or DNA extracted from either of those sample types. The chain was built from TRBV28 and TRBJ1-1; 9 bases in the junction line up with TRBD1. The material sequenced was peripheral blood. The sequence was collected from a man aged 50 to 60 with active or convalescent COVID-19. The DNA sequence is TGTGCCAGCAGTTCCGGGACAGGGCCGATTACTGAAGCTTTCTTT. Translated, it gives CASSSGTGPITEAFF.